Reported below is one TCR beta chain. Its target is not known. This specimen comes from a study of T cells in Graves' hyperthyroidism and ophthalmopathy. Study background: Blood was drawn when the patient was first diagnosed and still untreated.

CDR1 and CDR2 (germline): MNHEY, SMNVEV (reference sequence). Trimming removed 7 bases from V and 5 bases from J, with 8 bases in between. CDR3 length equals 12 residues. It was RNA transcripts that yielded the amplified TCR beta CDR3 regions. In the first-round RT-PCR of the TCR CDR3, the HTBI primer set was used. One entry per CDR3 protein results from TCRdb running MiXCR on the multiplex PCR reads. The table lists 600,000 or so distinct CDR3 sequences, about 14% of them singletons. Findings and caveats of the study: Ophthalmopathy and stable hyperthyroidism were told apart by a 13 V-J model.

The receptor was derived from a woman aged 45-65 years with Graves' ophthalmopathy. The rearrangement links TRBV27 to TRBJ1-4; D possibly corresponds to TRBD1 (6 bases). Sequenced sample: blood. Written as DNA, the CDR3 is TGTGCCAGCACAACAGGGAATGAAAAACTGTTTTTT. It translates to CASTTGNEKLFF.